The sequence of this TCR beta chain was determined in a study of T cells in Graves' hyperthyroidism and ophthalmopathy. Study-wide background: Staff took peripheral blood when the initial diagnosis was made, before any treatment began.

RNA transcripts yielded amplified TCR beta CDR3 regions. First-round RT-PCR targeting the TCR CDR3 was performed with the HTBI primer set. MiXCR, run by TCRdb on the multiplex PCR reads, gives a single entry per CDR3 protein. Among fewer than 110,000 distinct CDR3 sequences listed, approximately 15% were seen once. Trimming took off 3 bases at V and 10 bases at J, with 13 bases between the two ends. The CDR3 contains 14 residues. The germline V gene has CDR1 SGHTA and CDR2 FQGTGA. The source of this sequence is a woman aged 45-60 years with Graves' hyperthyroidism. The chain links TRBV7-3 to TRBJ1-6; tentative D call: TRBD1 (5 bases). Sequenced material: blood. This CDR3 reads CASSFGGRASPLHF. For the CDR3, the DNA is TGTGCCAGCAGCTTTGGGGGAAGGGCATCACCCCTCCACTTT. Full variable domain (outside the CDR3, taken from reference TRBV7-3 and TRBJ1-6): GAGVSQTPSNKVTEKGKYVELRCDPISGHTALYWYRQSLGQGPEFLIYFQGTGAADDSGLPNDRFFAVRPEGSVSTLKIQRTERGDSAVYLCASSFGGRASPLHFGNGTRLTVT.